The entry below describes one T cell receptor beta chain. From the 5' RACE reads, TCRdb called clonotypes with MiXCR, one entry per CDR3 protein. The sample holds a few hundred thousand distinct CDR3 sequences; roughly 22% are singletons and the top ten take roughly 8.3%. This entry comes from a study of T-cell memory formation after mild COVID-19. Source material: PBMCs or a T cell subset sorted from them (not recorded which). This TCR derives from an adult woman who had mild COVID-19 (a few samples of this study predate the infection). Cell type and time point are not known.

CDR3 bases: TGTGCCAGCAGTCACGGGGGGAGCGGTCAGCCCCAGCATTTT. Protein product: CASSHGGSGQPQHF. The V gene is TRBV6-5, the J gene TRBJ1-5, with D maybe TRBD1 (5 bases). CDR1 and CDR2 (germline): MNHEY, SVGAGI. This CDR3 is built from 14 residues. The V end lost 5 bases, the J end lost 6 bases, and 14 bases lay between the germline ends.